Here is one T cell receptor beta chain with its context. Its antigen is unknown. The sample has other DNA sequences that encode this CDR3 too. These data come from a study of T cell responses to AZD1222 COVID-19 vaccine. Profiled with immunoSEQ multiplex PCR; TCRdb holds only in-frame clones, not every one. The table lists 80,000 or so clones, around four fifths of them singletons. The study's findings and limits: Seropositive AZD1222 recipients at baseline numbered only five to seven. Clonal diversity was possibly underestimated, and white British individuals and females predominated among donors.

The junction had 4 bases not matched to a gene; V was cut back by 4 bases and J by 6 bases. The CDR3 has 15 amino acids. From germline, CDR1 is SGHDN and CDR2 FVKESK. Sequenced here: peripheral blood, sampled on day 0 of AZD1222 vaccination. The clonotype comes from an adult in good health. This rearrangement joins TRBV14 to TRBJ1-4; 11 bases are a match to TRBD1. CDR3 amino acids: CASSPGQGAHEKLFF. CDR3 bases: TGTGCCAGCAGCCCCGGACAGGGGGCCCATGAAAAACTGTTTTTT.